Listed below are T cell receptor beta chains from one sample, sequenced in a study of blood T cell repertoires in COVID-19. The method was immunoSEQ multiplex PCR; TCRdb's version includes in-frame clones alone and lacks a portion of them. Of hundreds of thousands of clones listed, about 89% are singletons. The sequenced sample was peripheral blood. Receptor source: a man between 40 and 49 years old with acute or convalescent COVID-19. CDR3s include the opening cysteine and the closing phenylalanine or tryptophan. Fields, in order: J gene, V gene, D gene, clone size, CDR3 DNA, CDR3 protein. D genes are given only for firm matches. A row's size may be missing; if present it is once, few, many or a size class.

j_call: TRBJ1-3; v_call: TRBV30; d_call: TRBD1; clone_size: -; cdr3_nt: TGTGCCTGGACCCCCGGGACAGGGAACTCTGGAAACACCATATATTTT; cdr3_aa: CAWTPGTGNSGNTIYF
j_call: TRBJ2-7; v_call: TRBV5-1; d_call: TRBD2; clone_size: -; cdr3_nt: TGCGCCAGCAGCGCGGGAGACAGTTCCTACGAGCAGTACTTC; cdr3_aa: CASSAGDSSYEQYF
j_call: TRBJ1-1; v_call: TRBV6-5; d_call: -; clone_size: -; cdr3_nt: TGTGCCAGCAGTTCCAAGACTCGAGGAGCTTTCTTT; cdr3_aa: CASSSKTRGAFF
j_call: TRBJ1-4; v_call: TRBV2; d_call: TRBD1; clone_size: few; cdr3_nt: TGTGCCAGCACCCCTGGGCAGGGGGCCAATGTGCTGGGTGAAAAACTGTTTTTT; cdr3_aa: CASTPGQGANVLGEKLFF
j_call: TRBJ2-3; v_call: TRBV5-1; d_call: TRBD2; clone_size: -; cdr3_nt: TGCGCCAGCAGCTGGGGACTAGCAGCGGATACGCAGTATTTT; cdr3_aa: CASSWGLAADTQYF
j_call: TRBJ1-1; v_call: TRBV24-1; d_call: -; clone_size: -; cdr3_nt: TGTGCCACCAGTGAGGGGCGGGGTAAGGCTGAAGCTTTCTTT; cdr3_aa: CATSEGRGKAEAFF
j_call: TRBJ1-1; v_call: TRBV2; d_call: -; clone_size: -; cdr3_nt: TGTGCCAGCAGTGAAGACTTCAGGTTCACTGAAGCTTTCTTT; cdr3_aa: CASSEDFRFTEAFF
j_call: TRBJ1-2; v_call: TRBV3-1/TRBV3-2; d_call: -; clone_size: -; cdr3_nt: TGTGCCAGCAGCCTTGTCTCCGGGCAGGGGAACGGCTACACCTTC; cdr3_aa: CASSLVSGQGNGYTF
j_call: TRBJ1-1; v_call: TRBV2; d_call: TRBD1; clone_size: once; cdr3_nt: TGTGCCAGTTTCCCACTACAGGGGGCGTACGCTGAAGCTTTCTTT; cdr3_aa: CASFPLQGAYAEAFF
j_call: TRBJ2-7; v_call: TRBV5-4; d_call: -; clone_size: -; cdr3_nt: TGTGCCAGCAGCTTAAGTCACAGCTCCTACGAGCAGTACTTC; cdr3_aa: CASSLSHSSYEQYF
j_call: TRBJ1-2; v_call: TRBV19; d_call: TRBD1; clone_size: once; cdr3_nt: TGTGCCAGTAGTCTTAGTCTGGGACAGCTTAACTATGGCTACACCTTC; cdr3_aa: CASSLSLGQLNYGYTF
j_call: TRBJ1-2; v_call: TRBV7-2; d_call: TRBD1; clone_size: -; cdr3_nt: TGTGCCAGCAGCTTAGAGGCAGGGGGCAACTATGGCTACACCTTC; cdr3_aa: CASSLEAGGNYGYTF
j_call: TRBJ1-1; v_call: TRBV28; d_call: -; clone_size: -; cdr3_nt: TGTGCCAGCAGTTCTTTAGCGGGCACTGAAGCTTTCTTT; cdr3_aa: CASSSLAGTEAFF
j_call: TRBJ2-2; v_call: TRBV19; d_call: -; clone_size: -; cdr3_nt: TGTGCCAGTAATGAGATTATGGCCGGGGAGCTGTTTTTT; cdr3_aa: CASNEIMAGELFF
j_call: TRBJ1-5; v_call: TRBV6-1; d_call: -; clone_size: -; cdr3_nt: TGTGCCAGCAGTGAAGAAGGGGAGGGCTTAAGCAATCAGCCCCAGCATTTT; cdr3_aa: CASSEEGEGLSNQPQHF
j_call: TRBJ2-1; v_call: TRBV5-1; d_call: -; clone_size: -; cdr3_nt: TGCGCCAGCAGCTTGGACATTTACAATGAGCAGTTCTTC; cdr3_aa: CASSLDIYNEQFF
j_call: TRBJ2-7; v_call: TRBV7-8; d_call: -; clone_size: -; cdr3_nt: TGTGCCAGCAGTCCCCGTGAAGGGAGGTACGAGCAGTACTTC; cdr3_aa: CASSPREGRYEQYF
j_call: TRBJ1-2; v_call: TRBV4-1; d_call: TRBD1; clone_size: -; cdr3_nt: TGCGCCAGCAGCCAAGATCGTAGGACAGGGCTTAACTATGGCTACACCTTC; cdr3_aa: CASSQDRRTGLNYGYTF
j_call: TRBJ2-3; v_call: TRBV5-1; d_call: -; clone_size: -; cdr3_nt: TGCGCCAGCAGCCCGGGACTTACCCAGGGTACGCAGTATTTT; cdr3_aa: CASSPGLTQGTQYF
j_call: TRBJ1-1; v_call: TRBV19; d_call: TRBD1; clone_size: -; cdr3_nt: TGTGCCAGTAGTCTACAGGGGGTGAACACTGAAGCTTTCTTT; cdr3_aa: CASSLQGVNTEAFF
j_call: TRBJ2-2; v_call: TRBV5-1; d_call: -; clone_size: -; cdr3_nt: TGCGCCAGCACAACCTCATCTTCAGGGACCGGGGAGCTGTTTTTT; cdr3_aa: CASTTSSSGTGELFF
j_call: TRBJ1-1; v_call: TRBV10-2; d_call: TRBD1; clone_size: -; cdr3_nt: TGCGCCAGCAGCCGGACAGGGTTCAACACTGAAGCTTTCTTT; cdr3_aa: CASSRTGFNTEAFF
j_call: TRBJ2-7; v_call: TRBV7-7; d_call: -; clone_size: -; cdr3_nt: TGTGCCAGCAGCTTAGAAGAATGGCGAGACAACTACGAGCAGTACTTC; cdr3_aa: CASSLEEWRDNYEQYF
j_call: TRBJ1-4; v_call: TRBV18; d_call: TRBD1; clone_size: few; cdr3_nt: TGTGCCAGCTCACCACCGGAGGGGGCATATGAAAAACTGTTTTTT; cdr3_aa: CASSPPEGAYEKLFF
j_call: TRBJ2-2; v_call: TRBV6-5; d_call: TRBD1; clone_size: -; cdr3_nt: TGTGCCAGCAGTCCGGGACAGGGGTACACCGGGGAGCTGTTTTTT; cdr3_aa: CASSPGQGYTGELFF
j_call: TRBJ1-6; v_call: TRBV6-6; d_call: -; clone_size: -; cdr3_nt: TGTGCCAGCAGTTACTCGGGAGACGGCTATTCACCCCTCCACTTT; cdr3_aa: CASSYSGDGYSPLHF
j_call: TRBJ2-7; v_call: TRBV6-5; d_call: TRBD1; clone_size: -; cdr3_nt: TGTGCCAGCAGCCAGGGACAGGGACCCTACGAGCAGTACTTC; cdr3_aa: CASSQGQGPYEQYF
j_call: TRBJ1-1; v_call: TRBV19; d_call: TRBD1; clone_size: -; cdr3_nt: TGTGCCAGTAGTAACAGGGGGCTTAACACTGAAGCTTTCTTT; cdr3_aa: CASSNRGLNTEAFF
j_call: TRBJ1-1; v_call: TRBV3-1/TRBV3-2; d_call: -; clone_size: -; cdr3_nt: TGTGCCAGCAGCCCCTGGACAATTGAAGAAGCTTTCTTT; cdr3_aa: CASSPWTIEEAFF
j_call: TRBJ1-2; v_call: TRBV27; d_call: TRBD1; clone_size: -; cdr3_nt: TGTGCCAGCAGTATGGACAGGGGGCGAGGCTATGGCTACACCTTC; cdr3_aa: CASSMDRGRGYGYTF
j_call: TRBJ2-7; v_call: TRBV3-1/TRBV3-2; d_call: -; clone_size: -; cdr3_nt: TGTGCCAGCAGCCCGTGGACAGATATCTCCTACGAGCAGTACTTC; cdr3_aa: CASSPWTDISYEQYF
j_call: TRBJ1-1; v_call: TRBV29-1; d_call: -; clone_size: -; cdr3_nt: TGCAGCGTTGAAGATTCCCGAGCTGCTTTCTTT; cdr3_aa: CSVEDSRAAFF
j_call: TRBJ1-4; v_call: TRBV10-3; d_call: -; clone_size: -; cdr3_nt: TGTGCCATCAGTGAGTCGGTGGGGGGATACCTGTTTTTT; cdr3_aa: CAISESVGGYLFF
j_call: TRBJ2-1; v_call: TRBV6-5; d_call: -; clone_size: -; cdr3_nt: TGTGCCAGCAGTTACTCGTTGAGCTCCTACAATGAGCAGTTCTTC; cdr3_aa: CASSYSLSSYNEQFF
j_call: TRBJ2-4; v_call: TRBV6-5; d_call: -; clone_size: few; cdr3_nt: TGTGCCAGCAGCCGGGACAAGGTTGACATTCAGTACTTC; cdr3_aa: CASSRDKVDIQYF
j_call: TRBJ1-5; v_call: TRBV10-3; d_call: -; clone_size: -; cdr3_nt: TGTGCCATCAGTGATCGACTGTACAATCAGCCCCAGCATTTT; cdr3_aa: CAISDRLYNQPQHF
j_call: TRBJ1-1; v_call: TRBV19; d_call: TRBD1; clone_size: -; cdr3_nt: TGTGCCAGTAGTATTAATCCGACAGGGCCCACTGAAGCTTTCTTT; cdr3_aa: CASSINPTGPTEAFF
j_call: TRBJ1-3; v_call: TRBV9; d_call: TRBD1; clone_size: few; cdr3_nt: TGTGCCAGCAGCCCCCAGGGGGGTGGAAACACCATATATTTT; cdr3_aa: CASSPQGGGNTIYF
j_call: TRBJ1-6; v_call: TRBV5-1; d_call: -; clone_size: -; cdr3_nt: TGCGCCAGCAGCTTGAAATCGGATTCACCCCTCCACTTT; cdr3_aa: CASSLKSDSPLHF
j_call: TRBJ2-2; v_call: TRBV3-1/TRBV3-2; d_call: -; clone_size: -; cdr3_nt: TGTGCCAGCAGCCAATATCTTGCGGGGGAGCTGTTTTTT; cdr3_aa: CASSQYLAGELFF
j_call: TRBJ1-3; v_call: TRBV19; d_call: TRBD1; clone_size: -; cdr3_nt: TGTGCCAGTAGTAATACCGGGACAGTTGGGTTTGGAAACACCATATATTTT; cdr3_aa: CASSNTGTVGFGNTIYF
j_call: TRBJ2-7; v_call: TRBV19; d_call: -; clone_size: -; cdr3_nt: TGTGCCAGTAGAGCAGGGGGGAGCACTTGGTACGAGCAGTACTTC; cdr3_aa: CASRAGGSTWYEQYF
j_call: TRBJ2-3; v_call: TRBV7-2; d_call: TRBD2; clone_size: -; cdr3_nt: TGTGCCAGCAGCGGACTAGCGGGGATTAGCACAGATACGCAGTATTTT; cdr3_aa: CASSGLAGISTDTQYF
j_call: TRBJ1-3; v_call: TRBV5-4; d_call: -; clone_size: -; cdr3_nt: TGTGCCAGCAGCTTGGGGGGACTGGACTCTGGAAACACCATATATTTT; cdr3_aa: CASSLGGLDSGNTIYF
j_call: TRBJ2-7; v_call: TRBV6-5; d_call: TRBD1; clone_size: -; cdr3_nt: TGTGCCAGCAGTTATACAGGGGGAACAATCTACGAGCAGTACTTC; cdr3_aa: CASSYTGGTIYEQYF
j_call: TRBJ2-2; v_call: TRBV5-1; d_call: TRBD1; clone_size: -; cdr3_nt: TGCGCCAGCAGCCCGGGACAGGGAAGGAGCACCGGGGAGCTGTTTTTT; cdr3_aa: CASSPGQGRSTGELFF